This paragraph reports one T cell receptor beta chain. Isolation of CD4+ naive, central memory, regulatory and stem cell-like memory cells was achieved by sorting via CD45RO/CCR7/CD25/CD127/CD95/CD27. In all sorted populations, purity surpassed 95%. Expressed TCRB transcripts were sequenced after all isolated RNA was converted to cDNA. Using immunoSEQ multiplex PCR, the repertoire was profiled, and TCRdb retains in-frame clones only, with some absent. Of hundreds of thousands of clones in the sample, approximately 28% were seen once. These data belong to a study of beta chain features in type 1 diabetes. Trimming took 4 bases from V and 5 from J; bases not matched to a gene: 3. The CDR3 loop spans 14 amino acids. Per germline, CDR1 SGHTA and CDR2 FQGNSA.

The TCR comes from a man aged 18 to 30 in good health. The sequenced sample consisted of naive CD4+ T cells from blood. The chain carries TRBV7-2 and TRBJ1-5; 9 nucleotides line up with TRBD1. The CDR3 region has the DNA TGTGCCAGCAGCTCCAGGACAGGGGATCAGCCCCAGCATTTT. It codes for CASSSRTGDQPQHF.